The source of this T cell receptor beta chain is a study of glioma-infiltrating T cells after dendritic cell vaccination. The V and J ends lost 3 bases and 2 bases, in that order; junction bases with no gene match: 3. This CDR3 spans 16 amino acids. Germline CDR1 reads MNHNS; CDR2 reads SASEGT. The PCR used 60 V beta and 13 J beta primers. TCRdb keeps only in-frame clones here, not all; method: immunoSEQ multiplex PCR. The data show around 89,000 clones, about nine tenths seen once. This clone was seen more than once but under ten times. The chain couples TRBV6-1 to TRBJ1-5; 11 bases are shared with TRBD1. The clonotype originates from a human donor with glioblastoma. The sequences come from blood, collected before dendritic cell vaccination. The CDR3 here is CASSEGQGGGNQPQHF. CDR3 bases: TGTGCCAGCAGTGAGGGACAGGGGGGTGGCAATCAGCCCCAGCATTTT.